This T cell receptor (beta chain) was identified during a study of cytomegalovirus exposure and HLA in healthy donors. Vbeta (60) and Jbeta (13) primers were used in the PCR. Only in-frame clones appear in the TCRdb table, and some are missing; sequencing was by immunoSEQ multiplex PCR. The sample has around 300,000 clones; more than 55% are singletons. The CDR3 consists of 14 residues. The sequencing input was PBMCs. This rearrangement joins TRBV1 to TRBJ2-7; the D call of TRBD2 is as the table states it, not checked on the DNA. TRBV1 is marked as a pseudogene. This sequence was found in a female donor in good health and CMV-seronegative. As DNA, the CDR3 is TGCACCAGCAGCAGGACTAGCCGACAGTACGAGCAGTACTTC. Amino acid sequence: CTSSRTSRQYEQYF.